Presented here are 26 T cell receptor beta chains from one specimen sequenced in a study of cytomegalovirus exposure and HLA in healthy donors. The PCR contained 60 Vbeta and 13 Jbeta primers. Sequenced by immunoSEQ multiplex PCR; TCRdb stores in-frame clones only, minus some. The table shows fewer than 120,000 clones, with around 79% occurring only once. Sequencing was done on a sample of PBMCs. Every receptor here comes from a woman in her twenties or thirties in good health and CMV-seronegative.

The rearrangement uses TRBV7-9 and TRBJ1-2; 10 positions match TRBD1. Looked up from germline, CDR1 is SEHNR and CDR2 is FQNEAQ (reference sequence). The CDR3 totals 14 residues. The trim removed 2 bases at V and 6 bases at J, leaving 3 bases unmatched. CDR3 in amino acids: CASSLIGTGDGYTF. In DNA, the CDR3 is TGTGCCAGCAGCTTAATAGGGACAGGGGATGGCTACACCTTC.

This clone was seen only once. The chain carries TRBV5-4 and TRBJ2-7; 7 bases line up with TRBD1. Germline V CDR1 and CDR2: SGHNT, YYREEE (reference sequence). The CDR3 contains 13 residues. Unmatched junction bases numbered 4, after V lost 4 bases and J lost 3 bases. The CDR3: CASSPGQIYEQYF. CDR3 bases: TGTGCCAGCAGCCCGGGACAGATCTACGAGCAGTACTTC.

The J gene is TRBJ1-2, the V gene TRBV4-2; TRBD1 is a possible D gene (5 bases). The V and J ends lost 0 bases and 3 bases respectively, with 11 bases between them. The CDR3 contains 15 residues. Germline values: CDR1 LGHNA, CDR2 YNFKEQ. The CDR3 here is CASSQDQGVDYGYTF. CDR3 bases: TGTGCCAGCAGCCAAGATCAAGGGGTTGACTATGGCTACACCTTC.

The chain carries TRBV7-9 and TRBJ1-5; D perhaps matches TRBD1 (6 bases). Looked up from germline, CDR1 is SEHNR and CDR2 is FQNEAQ (reference sequence). The CDR3 runs 14 residues. Trimming stripped 5 bases from V and 7 bases from J, with 15 bases between. The CDR3 DNA sequence: TGTGCCAGCAGCCCACAGGGCGAGGGCCAGCCCCAGCATTTT. Translation: CASSPQGEGQPQHF.

The sample holds one count of this clone. The chain combines TRBV30 with TRBJ2-7; 8 bases fit TRBD2. The germline V gene encodes CDR1 GTSNPN and CDR2 SVGIG (reference sequence). The V segment lost 4 bases and the J segment 6 bases; nucleotides outside the gene matches: 8. This CDR3 is 13 amino acids long. DNA of the CDR3: TGTGCCTGGAATCCCAGCGGGAGTGCCGAGCAGTACTTC. Protein: CAWNPSGSAEQYF.

The genes are TRBV27 and TRBJ2-7, with D unresolved. Trimming stripped 2 bases from V and 5 bases from J, with 10 bases between. Germline V gives CDR1 MNHEY, CDR2 SMNVEV (reference sequence). The CDR3 has 13 residues. In DNA, the CDR3 is TGTGCCAGCAGTTTAAGGAACGCGGACGAGCAGTACTTC. Its translation is CASSLRNADEQYF.

The chain recombines TRBV28 with TRBJ2-5; TRBD1 is a possible D gene (6 bases). Germline V gene sequence: CDR1 MDHEN, CDR2 SYDVKM. The CDR3 spans 13 residues. Trimming took 8 bases from V and 3 from J, leaving 13 bases between them. The DNA of the CDR3 is TGTGCCAGCTCCCAGGGGCTTAAAGAGACCCAGTACTTC. Translated: CASSQGLKETQYF.

The gene calls are TRBV21-1 and TRBJ2-4; the table's D gene call, TRBD2, was not cross checked with the DNA. TRBV21-1 is assigned pseudogene status. This CDR3 is 18 amino acids long. As DNA, the CDR3 is TGTGCCAGCAGCAAAAATTCAACGGTGAGGCTAGCCAAAAACATTCAGTACTTC. Protein sequence: CASSKNSTVRLAKNIQYF.

J is TRBJ2-7 and V is TRBV28; 9 bases agree with TRBD1. This CDR3 comprises 13 residues. Germline CDR1 and CDR2: MDHEN and SYDVKM. The ends lost 6 bases at V and 2 bases at J; junction bases unmatched: 2. The CDR3: CASSRQGAYEQYF. The CDR3 coding sequence is TGTGCCAGCAGCCGACAGGGGGCCTACGAGCAGTACTTC.

This chain connects TRBV4-1 to TRBJ2-5; no definite D call. This CDR3 comprises 13 residues. The V gene's germline CDR1 is MGHRA and CDR2 YSYEKL. V was shortened by 4 bases and J by 3 bases, with 9 bases between the two germline ends. CDR3 DNA sequence: TGCGCCAGCAGCCCGGTGACAAAAGAGACCCAGTACTTC. This codes for CASSPVTKETQYF.

This clone came up once. J is TRBJ2-5 and V is TRBV5-4; 10 nucleotides agree with TRBD2. This CDR3 spans 17 amino acids. Germline trimming cut 4 bases from V and 2 bases from J; bases unmatched to any gene: 11. Germline-derived CDR1 and CDR2 are SGHNT and YYREEE (reference sequence). The CDR3 loop reads CASSPLGERGGQETQYF. The CDR3 region has the DNA TGTGCCAGCAGCCCCCTAGGGGAGCGGGGGGGACAAGAGACCCAGTACTTC.

In its sample, this clone was seen a few times. V is TRBV9 and J is TRBJ1-1, with D perhaps TRBD1 (6 bases). This CDR3 is built from 14 residues. Germline CDR1 reads SGDLS; CDR2 reads YYNGEE. Deletions cut 7 bases from V and 5 bases from J, with 18 bases between. The CDR3 DNA sequence: TGTGCCAGCTCCAACGGGGGGGCGTTAACTGAAGCTTTCTTT. Its protein product is CASSNGGALTEAFF.

This clone turned up a few times. This sequence joins TRBV4-3 and TRBJ2-7; possible D gene TRBD2, 6 bases. The germline V gene encodes CDR1 LGHNA and CDR2 YSLEER. V was clipped by 5 bases and J by 2 bases, with 19 bases between them. The CDR3 is made up of 16 amino acids. The CDR3 reads CASSLSTGGLAYEQYF. Written as DNA, the CDR3 is TGCGCCAGCAGCTTATCAACCGGGGGTCTGGCCTACGAGCAGTACTTC.

The V gene is TRBV28, the J gene TRBJ1-5; 8 nucleotides align to TRBD1. Losses at the gene ends were 6 bases for V and 7 bases for J; bases not matched to a gene: 14. The germline V gene has CDR1 MDHEN and CDR2 SYDVKM. The CDR3 has 16 residues. The CDR3 loop is CASRRPGTGLGQPQHF. The CDR3 DNA reads as TGTGCCAGCAGGCGGCCAGGGACAGGACTAGGGCAGCCCCAGCATTTT.

This chain uses TRBV9 with TRBJ1-4; D perhaps matches TRBD1 (6 bases). Trimming removed 0 bases from V and 3 bases from J, with 9 bases in between. This CDR3 is built from 15 residues. CDR1 and CDR2 from the germline V gene are SGDLS and YYNGEE. For the CDR3, the DNA is TGTGCCAGCAGCGTAGAAGGGACACCTAATGAAAAACTGTTTTTT. Translation: CASSVEGTPNEKLFF.

The V and J genes are TRBV29-1 and TRBJ2-5; 7 nucleotides match TRBD1. The last part of the DNA fits TRBJ2-7 better; the J call may be wrong. CDR1 is SQVTM, CDR2 ANQGSEA, per germline. The CDR3 has 13 residues. CDR3 sequence (DNA): TGCAGCGTTGGGGACAGTTCCACCTACGAGCAGTACTTC. Translation gives CSVGDSSTYEQYF.

The V and J genes are TRBV30 and TRBJ1-5, with D possibly matching TRBD1 (5 bases). V lost 0 bases, J lost 4 bases, and 16 bases lay in between. Germline lookup yields CDR1 GTSNPN and CDR2 SVGIG (reference sequence). The CDR3 length is 16 residues. The CDR3 sequence is CAWSVLSDGHNQPQHF. CDR3 DNA sequence: TGTGCCTGGAGTGTCCTATCGGACGGACATAATCAGCCCCAGCATTTT.

This chain connects TRBV5-1 to TRBJ1-2, with no clear D. This CDR3 is built from 15 residues. V gave up 4 bases and J gave up 1 base, with 14 bases separating them. CDR1 is SGHRS and CDR2 is YFSETQ in the germline V gene. The CDR3 nucleotides read TGCGCCAGCAGCCACGGGGAGCGGGGTAACTATGGCTACACCTTC. As protein: CASSHGERGNYGYTF.

The rearrangement joins TRBV4-2 to TRBJ2-1, with 8 nucleotides matching TRBD2. There are 16 residues in the CDR3. The ends lost 0 bases at V and 9 bases at J; junction bases unmatched: 10. Per the germline V gene, CDR1 is LGHNA and CDR2 is YNFKEQ. This chain's CDR3 is CASSQEVAGGQGEQFF. The CDR3 DNA reads as TGTGCCAGCAGCCAAGAAGTGGCGGGGGGCCAGGGTGAGCAGTTCTTC.

This chain links TRBV7-2 with TRBJ2-3, with 7 bases identical to TRBD2. The J segment lost 4 bases and the V segment lost 3 bases, leaving 7 bases of the junction unmatched. The germline V gene encodes CDR1 SGHTA and CDR2 FQGNSA. This CDR3 region has 15 residues. The CDR3 here is CASSLWGGSSDTQYF. As DNA, the CDR3 is TGTGCCAGCAGCTTGTGGGGGGGTAGTTCAGATACGCAGTATTTT. The variable domain in full, with the rest retrieved from reference TRBV7-2 and TRBJ2-3, is GAGVSQSPSNKVTEKGKDVELRCDPISGHTALYWYRQSLGQGLEFLIYFQGNSAPDKSGLPSDRFSAERTGGSVSTLTIQRTQQEDSAVYLCASSLWGGSSDTQYFGPGTRLTVL.

This sequence joins TRBV28 and TRBJ1-4; D is unresolved. V lost 5 bases to trimming and J lost 0 bases, with 10 bases between them. In germline, CDR1 is MDHEN, CDR2 SYDVKM. The CDR3 spans 15 residues. CDR3 nucleotides: TGTGCCAGCAGTGCGGCGGGAGCAACTAATGAAAAACTGTTTTTT. Translated: CASSAAGATNEKLFF.

CDR3 DNA sequence: TGTGCCAGCAGGGGAGGAGGAGAGACCCAGTACTTC. Its translation: CASRGGGETQYF. The chain combines TRBV2 with TRBJ2-5, with a possible D match to TRBD2 (6 bases). The CDR3 loop spans 12 amino acids. Trimming cost V 6 bases and J 4 bases, with 9 bases left between them. CDR1 is SNHLY, CDR2 FYNNEI, per germline.

Concerning this clone itself: The junction shows a germline mismatch at one end, possibly a read error. The CDR3 DNA reads TGTGCCAGCAGTTACTTAGCGGGGGGGCGTAACGAGCAGTGCTTC. Its translation: CASSYLAGGRNEQCF. The chain links TRBV6-5 to TRBJ2-7; 11 bases are shared with TRBD2. Germline values: CDR1 MNHEY, CDR2 SVGAGI. CDR3 size: 15 residues.

The V call is TRBV2, the J call TRBJ2-7; D is possibly TRBD2 (7 bases). V lost 6 bases to trimming and J lost 3 bases, with 12 bases between them. Germline V gene data show CDR1 as SNHLY and CDR2 as FYNNEI. This CDR3 region has 13 residues. The CDR3 region has the DNA TGTGCCAGCAGATGGGGAGGGGGCTACGAGCAGTACTTC. This encodes CASRWGGGYEQYF.

The CDR3 sequence: CASSLEGYEQYF. DNA for the CDR3: TGCGCCAGCAGCCTCGAGGGCTACGAGCAGTACTTC. The rearrangement links TRBV5-1 to TRBJ2-7, with a possible D match to TRBD2 (5 bases). The CDR3 consists of 12 residues. The germline gives CDR1 SGHRS, CDR2 YFSETQ. Trimming cost V 4 bases and J 3 bases, with 8 bases left between them.

The chain couples TRBV30 to TRBJ2-1; TRBD1 agrees at 7 bases. This CDR3 has 14 amino acids. The trim removed 3 bases at V and 4 bases at J, leaving 6 bases unmatched. Per germline, CDR1 GTSNPN and CDR2 SVGIG (reference sequence). CDR3 sequence (DNA): TGTGCCTGGAGAGTACCGGGACAGTACAATGAGCAGTTCTTC. This sequence encodes CAWRVPGQYNEQFF.